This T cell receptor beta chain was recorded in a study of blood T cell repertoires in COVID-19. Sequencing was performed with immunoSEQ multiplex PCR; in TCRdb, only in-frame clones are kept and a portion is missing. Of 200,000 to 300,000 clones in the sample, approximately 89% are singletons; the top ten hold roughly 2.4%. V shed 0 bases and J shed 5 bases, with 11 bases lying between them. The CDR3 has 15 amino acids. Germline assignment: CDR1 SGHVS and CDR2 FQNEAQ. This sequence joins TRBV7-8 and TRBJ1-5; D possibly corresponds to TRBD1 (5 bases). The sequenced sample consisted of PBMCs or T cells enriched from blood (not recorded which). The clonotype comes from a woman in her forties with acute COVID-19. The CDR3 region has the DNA TGTGCCAGCAGCTTAGCCACAGGATTTGATCAGCCCCAGCATTTT. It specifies CASSLATGFDQPQHF.